This entry is about one T cell receptor beta chain. The antigen remains undetermined. From germline, CDR1 is LNHDA and CDR2 SQIVND (reference sequence). CDR3 length: 15 residues. V lost 3 bases to trimming and J lost 4 bases; unmatched junction nucleotides: 7. The data belong to a study of T-cell memory formation after mild COVID-19. In TCRdb, the 5' RACE reads were re-called with MiXCR into one record per CDR3 protein. The sample includes hundreds of thousands of distinct CDR3 sequences, 15% to 20% of them seen just once. The study's findings and limits: Pre-infection memory already had some responding clones, implying cross-reactive memory joined.

The receptor was isolated from an adult woman who had mild COVID-19 (a few samples of this study predate the infection). Cell type and time point are not known. The chain combines TRBV19 with TRBJ2-7, with 9 bases that match TRBD1. The sequenced sample was PBMCs or a T cell subset sorted from them (not recorded which). CDR3 nucleotide sequence: TGTGCCAGTAGTATGGCCGGGACAGGGTCTTACGAGCAGTACTTC. Amino acids: CASSMAGTGSYEQYF.